This entry lists 26 T cell receptor beta chains sequenced from one sample in a study of metastatic and nonmetastatic thyroid tumors. Nobody among the patients had been given any treatment before thyroid surgery. TCRdb re-called clones from the PCR reads using MiXCR. Among about 20,000 clones listed, about a quarter were seen once. Sequenced material: tumor tissue. Receptor source: a female donor with papillary thyroid cancer or a benign thyroid nodule (not recorded which). Some clones in this sample may be carry-over from other donors' samples.

This clone was observed many times. The chain couples TRBV7-9 to TRBJ2-1, with TRBD1 identical over 7 bases. This CDR3 has 14 residues. V dropped 5 bases and J dropped 3; count of bases not matched to a gene: 4. Germline assignment: CDR1 SEHNR and CDR2 FQNEAQ (reference sequence). CDR3 in amino acids: CASSQGDSYNEQFF. The CDR3, as DNA: TGTGCCAGCAGCCAAGGGGACAGCTACAATGAGCAGTTCTTC.

This clone was seen repeatedly, ten times or more. The chain is built from TRBV5-6 and TRBJ2-6; D is undetermined. V was clipped by 0 bases and J by 0 bases, with 4 bases between them. Germline loops: CDR1 SGHDT, CDR2 YYEEEE. This CDR3 contains 15 residues. CDR3 residues: CASSLVGSGANVLTF. CDR3 nucleotides: TGTGCCAGCAGCTTGGTGGGCTCTGGGGCCAACGTCCTGACTTTC. The full variable domain, rest sourced from reference TRBV5-6 and TRBJ2-6, is DAGVTQSPTHLIKTRGQQVTLRCSPKSGHDTVSWYQQALGQGPQFIFQYYEEEERQRGNFPDRFSGHQFPNYSSELNVNALLLGDSALYLCASSLVGSGANVLTFGAGSRLTVL.

This clone was observed a few times. This may arise from a read error, as a much more abundant clone is one base away. The chain employs TRBV5-4 and TRBJ2-7, with 10 bases matching TRBD1. The CDR3 has 15 amino acids. Germline V gene data show CDR1 as SGHNT and CDR2 as YYREEE (reference sequence). V lost 4 bases, J lost 10 bases, and 14 bases stayed unmatched. CDR3 nucleotide sequence: TGTGCCAGCAGCCCCGCCGAGACAGGGGGCCAGGATCAGTACTTC. It translates to CASSPAETGGQDQYF.

This clone has only a few counts. The V gene is TRBV6-1, the J gene TRBJ2-7; 9 positions agree with TRBD1. The CDR3 totals 15 residues. Germline V lookup: CDR1 MNHNS, CDR2 SASEGT. V shed 6 bases and J 5 bases; nucleotides not matched to a gene: 11. This chain's CDR3 is CASSLGTGPMNEQYF. As DNA, the CDR3 is TGTGCCAGCAGCCTTGGGACAGGGCCCATGAACGAGCAGTACTTC.

In its sample, this clone ranks as medium-sized. The chain has TRBV19 and TRBJ2-3; D not certain. This CDR3 is 12 amino acids long. The V end was cut by 4 bases, the J end by 4 bases, with 6 bases between. CDR1 and CDR2 from the germline V gene are LNHDA and SQIVND (reference sequence). CDR3 coding DNA: TGTGCCAGTAGTAAAATGTCAGATACGCAGTATTTT. Translation gives CASSKMSDTQYF.

This clone was observed many times. The chain links TRBV2 to TRBJ1-6; possibly TRBD1 for D (5 bases). This CDR3 spans 13 amino acids. The V end was cut by 8 bases, the J end by 5 bases, with 10 bases between. Germline V lookup: CDR1 SNHLY, CDR2 FYNNEI. CDR3 region: CASQGQNNSPLHF. DNA of the CDR3: TGTGCCAGCCAGGGCCAGAATAATTCACCCCTCCACTTT.

V usage is TRBV6-5 and J usage is TRBJ2-2; 7 nucleotides line up with TRBD2. In germline, CDR1 is MNHEY, CDR2 SVGAGI. The CDR3 has 12 amino acids. V shed 4 bases and J 9 bases; nucleotides not matched to a gene: 2. The CDR3 spells CASSLGGRELFF. The CDR3, as DNA: TGTGCCAGCAGTTTGGGGGGGAGGGAGCTGTTTTTT.

The chain combines TRBV20-1 with TRBJ2-3, with D perhaps matching TRBD2 (6 bases). V dropped 5 bases and J dropped 6 bases, with 21 bases sitting between them. The CDR3 is made up of 15 amino acids. Germline-derived CDR1 and CDR2 are DFQATT and SNEGSKA (reference sequence). For the CDR3, the DNA is TGCAGTGCTTATCCGGGACTGGCCCCCTACGATACGCAGTATTTT. Translated: CSAYPGLAPYDTQYF.

This clone was seen only a few times. This sequence joins TRBV5-6 and TRBJ2-7; no clear D gene. This CDR3 spans 15 amino acids. V lost 3 bases to trimming and J lost 4 bases, with 17 bases between them. Germline lookup yields CDR1 SGHDT and CDR2 YYEEEE. The CDR3 region is CASSSAGSVWYEQYF. The CDR3 coding sequence is TGTGCCAGCAGCTCGGCTGGTTCCGTCTGGTACGAGCAGTACTTC.

This clone was seen only once. J is TRBJ2-5 and V is TRBV20-1; D may be TRBD1 (5 bases). V dropped 3 bases and J dropped 2 bases, with 16 bases sitting between them. Germline V gives CDR1 DFQATT, CDR2 SNEGSKA (reference sequence). This CDR3 has 15 amino acids. The CDR3 spells CSASYTGTKQETQYF. CDR3 sequence (DNA): TGCAGTGCTAGCTACACAGGAACTAAACAAGAGACCCAGTACTTC.

This rearrangement joins TRBV2 to TRBJ2-1; TRBD2 matches at 11 bases. This CDR3 has 13 residues. Germline V gene data show CDR1 as SNHLY and CDR2 as FYNNEI. V lost 7 bases, J lost 13 bases, and 9 bases stayed unmatched. CDR3 bases: TGTGCCAGCATTGTAACTAGCGGGGGTAGTCAGTTCTTC. The encoded protein is CASIVTSGGSQFF. Using reference TRBV2 and TRBJ2-1 for the parts outside the CDR3, the full variable domain is EPEVTQTPSHQVTQMGQEVILRCVPISNHLYFYWYRQILGQKVEFLVSFYNNEISEKSEIFDDQFSVERPDGSNFTLKIRSTKLEDSAMYFCASIVTSGGSQFFGPGTRLTVL.

This clone was seen at least ten times. The J gene is TRBJ2-1, the V gene TRBV2; 10 bases line up with TRBD1. This CDR3 is built from 13 residues. Germline CDR1 and CDR2: SNHLY and FYNNEI. The J segment lost 5 bases and the V segment lost 10 bases, leaving 5 bases of the junction unmatched. Here the CDR3 reads CAIFGTGDNEQFF. DNA for the CDR3: TGTGCCATCTTTGGGACAGGGGACAATGAGCAGTTCTTC.

The table lists this clone with many counts. This chain links TRBV14 with TRBJ2-2; D perhaps matches TRBD2 (6 bases). This CDR3 comprises 14 residues. Germline lookup yields CDR1 SGHDN and CDR2 FVKESK. With 4 bases removed from V and 1 base from J, the gap between germline ends came to 7 bases. The CDR3 DNA follows: TGTGCCAGCAGCCCGGGACTGAACACCGGGGAGCTGTTTTTT. It specifies CASSPGLNTGELFF.

This clone came up many times. At the DNA level, this CDR3 is encoded by other sequences in the same sample as well. The V and J genes are TRBV7-2 and TRBJ2-3; D gene ambiguous. This CDR3 has 13 amino acids. Germline CDR1 SGHTA, CDR2 FQGNSA. Trimming removed 3 bases at V and 1 base at J, with 5 bases between. CDR3 region: CASSLMGTDTQYF. The CDR3 DNA reads TGTGCCAGCAGCTTGATGGGCACAGATACGCAGTATTTT.

The chain is built from TRBV20-1 and TRBJ1-5; TRBD1 aligns across 10 bases. J gave up 6 bases and V 6 bases, and 8 bases lay outside the gene matches. The CDR3 runs to 14 residues. The germline V gene encodes CDR1 DFQATT and CDR2 SNEGSKA (reference sequence). In DNA, the CDR3 is TGCAGTGCCTCCACCGGGACAGGGGCTCAGCCCCAGCATTTT. Residues: CSASTGTGAQPQHF.

This clone rates as medium-sized. The J gene is TRBJ2-7, the V gene TRBV27; 7 nucleotides match TRBD2. Germline-derived CDR1 and CDR2 are MNHEY and SMNVEV (reference sequence). V shed 0 bases and J 2 bases; nucleotides not matched to a gene: 4. The CDR3 extends over 15 amino acids. The CDR3 sequence: CASSLSTSLPYEQYF. The CDR3 DNA sequence: TGTGCCAGCAGTTTATCGACTAGCCTCCCCTACGAGCAGTACTTC.

By its share, this clone is medium-sized. The rearrangement links TRBV6-1 to TRBJ2-7; D is uncertain. V shed 1 base and J shed 4 bases, with 14 bases lying between them. The CDR3 is 15 residues long. Germline values: CDR1 MNHNS, CDR2 SASEGT. The CDR3 is CASSEGHTLRYEQYF. For the CDR3, the DNA is TGTGCCAGCAGTGAAGGGCACACCCTCAGGTACGAGCAGTACTTC.

This clone showed up many times. The chain joins TRBV20-1 to TRBJ2-2, with D possibly being TRBD1 (5 bases). The V end lost 3 bases, the J end lost 4 bases, and 9 bases lay between the germline ends. The CDR3 has 13 amino acids. Germline CDR1 and CDR2: DFQATT and SNEGSKA (reference sequence). The CDR3 protein is CSARPRATGELFF. In DNA form, the CDR3 reads TGCAGTGCTAGGCCCAGGGCCACCGGGGAGCTGTTTTTT.

This clone was seen ten or more times. The rearrangement joins TRBV7-2 to TRBJ2-3; weak D call: TRBD2 (6 bases). Germline V gene lookup returns CDR1 SGHTA and CDR2 FQGNSA. The CDR3 contains 17 residues. The V and J ends lost 3 bases and 4 bases respectively, with 20 bases between them. CDR3 DNA sequence: TGTGCCAGCAGCTTTGGGAGCGGGTGGGGGGTCCCAGATACGCAGTATTTT. Translation gives CASSFGSGWGVPDTQYF.

Worth noting for this clone: An end of the junction differs from the germline gene, which may be a read error. This chain connects TRBV5-1 to TRBJ2-7, with TRBD2 as a possible D gene (7 bases). The germline V gene encodes CDR1 SGHRS and CDR2 YFSETQ. This CDR3 comprises 13 residues. The CDR3 is CVSRIGGGYEQYF. In DNA, the CDR3 is TGCGTCAGCAGGATAGGGGGGGGCTACGAGCAGTACTTC.

This sequence joins TRBV6-7 and TRBJ1-1; D might be TRBD1 (6 bases). TRBV6-7 is flagged as an ORF with uncertain function. V was pared by 5 bases and J by 6 bases, with 19 bases between. This CDR3 is built from 15 residues. CDR3 protein: CASSRGDDGGPEAFF. The CDR3 bases are TGTGCCAGCAGTCGAGGGGATGACGGGGGGCCTGAAGCTTTCTTT.

This clone was picked up many times. V is TRBV2 and J is TRBJ2-5, with TRBD2 matching over 10 bases. The CDR3 sequence is 16 residues long. Trimming took 4 bases from V and 5 from J; bases not matched to a gene: 10. Germline V gene lookup returns CDR1 SNHLY and CDR2 FYNNEI. The CDR3 DNA sequence: TGTGCCAGCAGTGGGGCTAGCGGGAGTTTTATTGAGACCCAGTACTTC. This sequence encodes CASSGASGSFIETQYF.

This clone has ten or more counts. The V call is TRBV6-1, the J call TRBJ2-3; TRBD1 aligns across 8 bases. The germline V gene has CDR1 MNHNS and CDR2 SASEGT. V gave up 8 bases and J gave up 2 bases; unmatched junction bases: 6. The length of the CDR3 is 14 residues. The CDR3 DNA sequence: TGTGCCAGCCGCAGACAGGGGTTCACAGATACGCAGTATTTT. It codes for CASRRQGFTDTQYF.

Notes on this clone: Sequence at one end of the junction differs from germline and may be a read error. This sample also contains other DNA sequences that code for the same CDR3. This sequence joins TRBV28 and TRBJ2-7, with a tentative D call TRBD2 (5 bases). CDR1 MDHEN and CDR2 SYDVKM come from the germline V gene. This CDR3 has 11 residues. The CDR3 sequence: CASSSGWEQYF. In DNA form, the CDR3 reads TGTGCCAGCAGTTCCGGGTGGGAGCAGTACTTT.

A few counts support this clone. Germline is not matched at one junction end, which may reflect a read error. This chain joins TRBV27 and TRBJ1-5, with a tentative D call TRBD1 (6 bases). The CDR3 covers 15 residues. Germline V lookup: CDR1 MNHEY, CDR2 SMNVEV (reference sequence). CDR3 coding DNA: TGCACCAGCAGTTTTGGGGGCCCGGCTAATCAGCCCCAGCATTTT. Translation: CTSSFGGPANQPQHF.

The sample holds many counts of this clone. J is TRBJ1-2 and V is TRBV7-9; 8 nucleotides line up with TRBD1. V dropped 6 bases and J dropped 4; count of bases not matched to a gene: 7. The CDR3 covers 14 residues. Germline V gene lookup returns CDR1 SEHNR and CDR2 FQNEAQ (reference sequence). The DNA of the CDR3 is TGTGCCAGCAGTCCCGACAGGGGCACCTATGGCTACACCTTC. This translates into CASSPDRGTYGYTF.